The 30 T cell receptor beta chains below come from one sample, sequenced in a study of blood T cell repertoires in COVID-19. Profiled with immunoSEQ multiplex PCR; TCRdb holds only in-frame clones, not every one. The table includes fewer than 85,000 clones, roughly 77% detected once. Input material: peripheral blood. The receptors were gathered from a woman in her 70s with acute or convalescent COVID-19.

The chain recombines TRBV30 with TRBJ2-3; D is possibly TRBD1 (6 bases). This CDR3 is 14 amino acids long. Trimming cost V 3 bases and J 0 bases, with 10 bases left between them. From germline, CDR1 is GTSNPN and CDR2 SVGIG (reference sequence). Here the CDR3 reads CAWRGGQSTDTQYF. In DNA form, the CDR3 reads TGTGCCTGGAGAGGGGGACAAAGCACAGATACGCAGTATTTT. The whole variable domain, remainder taken from reference TRBV30 and TRBJ2-3, is SQTIHQWPATLVQPVGSPLSLECTVEGTSNPNLYWYRQAAGRGLQLLFYSVGIGQISSEVPQNLSASRPQDRQFILSSKKLLLSDSGFYLCAWRGGQSTDTQYFGPGTRLTVL.

The chain carries TRBV3-1 (or the pseudogene TRBV3-2) and TRBJ1-1; TRBD1 is a possible D gene (5 bases). In germline, CDR1 is LGHDT, CDR2 YNNKEL (reference sequence). Trimming took off 1 base at V and 4 bases at J, with 13 bases between the two ends. The CDR3 is made up of 15 amino acids. CDR3 residues: CASSQVKGRGTEAFF. The DNA for the CDR3 is TGTGCCAGCAGCCAAGTGAAGGGTAGGGGCACTGAAGCTTTCTTT.

The genes are TRBV4-1 and TRBJ2-5; 7 nucleotides line up with TRBD2. V dropped 5 bases and J dropped 3; count of bases not matched to a gene: 6. Germline V CDR1 and CDR2: MGHRA, YSYEKL. The CDR3 is 14 residues long. CDR3 nucleotide sequence: TGCGCCAGCAGCGTCCGGGACTATAAAGAGACCCAGTACTTC. Encoded protein: CASSVRDYKETQYF.

V is TRBV19 and J is TRBJ2-1, with 8 bases aligning to TRBD2. Germline V CDR1 and CDR2: LNHDA, SQIVND (reference sequence). There are 15 residues in the CDR3. Unmatched junction bases numbered 5, after V lost 4 bases and J lost 3 bases. The CDR3 nucleotides are TGTGCCAGTAGTACGACCGGGACTAGCTACAATGAGCAGTTCTTC. Encoded protein: CASSTTGTSYNEQFF.

V and J are TRBV19 and TRBJ1-3; D ambiguous. The germline V and J ends were trimmed by 2 bases and 0 bases, with 5 bases remaining between them. CDR3 size: 14 residues. Looked up from germline, CDR1 is LNHDA and CDR2 is SQIVND (reference sequence). The CDR3 loop reads CASSIRDSGNTIYF. The CDR3 bases are TGTGCCAGTAGTATACGGGACTCTGGAAACACCATATATTTT.

This chain joins TRBV27 and TRBJ2-1; 8 nucleotides agree with TRBD1. The CDR3 has 14 residues. CDR1 is MNHEY and CDR2 is SMNVEV in the germline V gene (reference sequence). With 6 bases clipped from V and 9 bases from J, the junction kept 10 bases outside the gene matches. The DNA for the CDR3 is TGTGCCAGCAGCATAGCAGGGGGCTCGGGTGAGCAGTTCTTC. Amino acid sequence: CASSIAGGSGEQFF.

The chain has TRBV14 and TRBJ2-1; TRBD2 might be the D (6 bases). CDR3 length: 16 residues. Germline CDR1 is SGHDN and CDR2 is FVKESK. Trimming removed 4 bases at V and 1 base at J, with 14 bases between. DNA for the CDR3: TGTGCCAGCAGCCGACGGGAGTTAGGTTCCTACAATGAGCAGTTCTTC. Translation: CASSRRELGSYNEQFF.

The chain carries TRBV2 and TRBJ2-7, with a tentative D call TRBD1 (6 bases). The germline V gene encodes CDR1 SNHLY and CDR2 FYNNEI. The germline V and J ends were trimmed by 6 bases and 0 bases, with 15 bases remaining between them. The CDR3 covers 15 residues. CDR3 DNA sequence: TGTGCCAGCAGGGCGACCTCGACAGGCTCCTACGAGCAGTACTTC. Translating it yields CASRATSTGSYEQYF.

The genes are TRBV19 and TRBJ2-7; 7 bases agree with TRBD1. With V trimmed by 3 bases and J by 0 bases, 5 bases remained unmatched. This CDR3 has 15 amino acids. The germline V gene encodes CDR1 LNHDA and CDR2 SQIVND (reference sequence). Here the CDR3 reads CASSIGRGNSYEQYF. In nucleotides, the CDR3 is TGTGCCAGTAGTATCGGCAGGGGGAACTCCTACGAGCAGTACTTC.

The chain joins TRBV27 to TRBJ1-4; D is possibly TRBD1 (5 bases). The CDR3 has 16 amino acids. V lost 4 bases and J lost 4, with 16 bases in between. Germline lookup yields CDR1 MNHEY and CDR2 SMNVEV (reference sequence). The CDR3 loop is CASSSYDPTVNEKLFF. DNA of the CDR3: TGTGCCAGCAGTTCCTACGACCCGACAGTTAATGAAAAACTGTTTTTT. Full variable domain (remainder filled in from reference TRBV27 and TRBJ1-4): EAQVTQNPRYLITVTGKKLTVTCSQNMNHEYMSWYRQDPGLGLRQIYYSMNVEVTDKGDVPEGYKVSRKEKRNFPLILESPSPNQTSLYFCASSSYDPTVNEKLFFGSGTQLSVL.

The chain links TRBV20-1 to TRBJ2-7; no definite D call. Trimming removed 3 bases at V and 2 bases at J, with 11 bases between. Germline V gene lookup returns CDR1 DFQATT and CDR2 SNEGSKA (reference sequence). The CDR3 loop spans 13 amino acids. CDR3 DNA: TGCAGTGCTAGTCCGGGTCAAGCCTACGAGCAGTACTTC. Protein: CSASPGQAYEQYF.

This clone appeared a single time. V is TRBV2 and J is TRBJ1-1, with TRBD1 matching 7 bases. This CDR3 spans 15 amino acids. CDR1 and CDR2 (germline): SNHLY, FYNNEI. The ends lost 8 bases at V and 0 bases at J; junction bases unmatched: 9. In DNA form, the CDR3 reads TGTGCCAGCCACCGGGACAGCGAAATGAACACTGAAGCTTTCTTT. The encoded protein is CASHRDSEMNTEAFF.

The chain combines TRBV10-2 with TRBJ2-7, with D possibly being TRBD2 (6 bases). Trimming shortened V by 6 bases and J by 1 base, and 19 bases separated the two germline ends. Looked up from germline, CDR1 is WSHSY and CDR2 is SAAADI. The CDR3 has 16 amino acids. The CDR3 sequence is CASRGGDGGFSYEQYF. The CDR3, as DNA: TGCGCCAGCAGGGGGGGAGACGGTGGTTTTTCCTACGAGCAGTACTTC.

The rearrangement links TRBV5-1 to TRBJ2-5; TRBD2 aligns across 9 bases. Per germline, CDR1 SGHRS and CDR2 YFSETQ. V lost 0 bases to trimming and J lost 2 bases; unmatched junction nucleotides: 5. The CDR3 spans 16 residues. CDR3: CASSLGATSGQETQYF. As DNA, the CDR3 is TGCGCCAGCAGCTTGGGAGCGACTAGCGGACAAGAGACCCAGTACTTC.

The rearrangement links TRBV5-6 to TRBJ2-7; D may be TRBD1 (6 bases). V gave up 5 bases and J gave up 3 bases, with 21 bases separating them. The CDR3 covers 16 residues. CDR1 is SGHDT and CDR2 is YYEEEE in the germline V gene. The CDR3 sequence is CASRPNPRDMIYEQYF. Written as DNA, the CDR3 is TGTGCCAGCAGACCCAACCCCCGGGACATGATCTACGAGCAGTACTTC.

This clone was seen only a few times. This chain connects TRBV27 to TRBJ1-6; the match to TRBD1 covers 7 bases. CDR1 and CDR2 (germline): MNHEY, SMNVEV (reference sequence). The CDR3 has 17 residues. V gave up 6 bases and J gave up 5 bases; unmatched junction bases: 13. CDR3: CASSRTTRDSHNSPLHF. CDR3 sequence (DNA): TGTGCCAGCAGCCGAACCACGCGGGACAGCCATAATTCACCCCTCCACTTT.

This clone has just a few counts. The V gene is TRBV7-9, the J gene TRBJ2-2; D might be TRBD1 (5 bases). This CDR3 contains 17 residues. In germline, CDR1 is SEHNR, CDR2 FQNEAQ (reference sequence). Deletions cut 1 base from V and 6 bases from J, with 18 bases between. The CDR3 DNA reads TGTGCCAGCAGCTTAGAGGGCAGGGTGTTAATCTCCGGGGAGCTGTTTTTT. Residues: CASSLEGRVLISGELFF.

CDR3 sequence (DNA): TGTGCCAGCACCTGGTCGGGGGGGACCCAGTACTTC. The encoded protein is CASTWSGGTQYF. The chain has TRBV3-1 (or the pseudogene TRBV3-2) and TRBJ2-5; 7 bases agree with TRBD2. CDR1 is LGHDT and CDR2 is YNNKEL in the germline V gene (reference sequence). V was pared by 7 bases and J by 7 bases, with 6 bases of the junction left unmatched. This CDR3 comprises 12 residues.

This rearrangement joins TRBV6-5 to TRBJ2-3, with 7 bases that match TRBD2. This CDR3 has 12 residues. From germline, CDR1 is MNHEY and CDR2 SVGAGI. V trimming: 6 bases; J trimming: 5 bases; junction bases outside the gene matches: 2. This chain's CDR3 is CASRRGEDTQYF. In DNA form, the CDR3 reads TGTGCCAGCAGACGGGGGGAAGATACGCAGTATTTT.

The chain combines TRBV5-8 with TRBJ1-1; D unclear. V lost 6 bases and J lost 0, with 9 bases in between. This CDR3 spans 13 amino acids. Germline V gives CDR1 SGHTS, CDR2 YDEGEE. CDR3 DNA sequence: TGTGCCAGCACGAACCTAGTGAACACTGAAGCTTTCTTT. Translating it yields CASTNLVNTEAFF.

The V call is TRBV7-2, the J call TRBJ2-7; 12 bases map to TRBD2. The CDR3 has 17 amino acids. V shed 2 bases, J shed 4 bases, and the junction held 9 bases outside the gene matches. Germline V lookup: CDR1 SGHTA, CDR2 FQGNSA. DNA for the CDR3: TGTGCCAGCAGCTTAAACCTAGCGGGAGGGCCGAAGTACGAGCAGTACTTC. Protein sequence: CASSLNLAGGPKYEQYF.

This clone has only a few counts. The chain combines TRBV19 with TRBJ2-1, with TRBD2 matching over 8 bases. The CDR3 length is 15 residues. CDR1 and CDR2 from the germline V gene are LNHDA and SQIVND (reference sequence). The ends lost 4 bases at V and 6 bases at J; junction bases unmatched: 8. CDR3 coding DNA: TGTGCCAGTAGTACCCTGGGACTAGGGGGCAATGAGCAGTTCTTC. Its translation: CASSTLGLGGNEQFF.

The rearrangement joins TRBV6-5 to TRBJ2-7; D might be TRBD1 (5 bases). The V and J ends lost 1 base and 3 bases respectively, with 13 bases between them. Germline CDR1 is MNHEY and CDR2 is SVGAGI. There are 15 residues in the CDR3. The DNA of the CDR3 is TGTGCCAGCAGTTACTTACCCGGTAGGGGCTACGAGCAGTACTTC. This sequence encodes CASSYLPGRGYEQYF.

This clone was seen more than once but under ten times. The chain couples TRBV15 to TRBJ1-6; D is perhaps TRBD1 (6 bases). Trimming took 6 bases from V and 7 from J, leaving 10 bases between them. This CDR3 region has 13 residues. Germline assignment: CDR1 LNHNV and CDR2 YYDKDF (reference sequence). CDR3 region: CATSGGENSPLHF. The CDR3 nucleotides read TGTGCCACCAGTGGGGGCGAAAATTCACCCCTCCACTTT.

The chain is built from TRBV15 and TRBJ1-5, with D unresolved. The CDR3 consists of 14 residues. Looked up from germline, CDR1 is LNHNV and CDR2 is YYDKDF (reference sequence). V shed 1 base and J shed 5 bases, with 9 bases lying between them. CDR3 sequence: CATSRARVDQPQHF. The CDR3, as DNA: TGTGCCACCAGCAGAGCGAGGGTAGATCAGCCCCAGCATTTT. The whole variable domain, remainder taken from reference TRBV15 and TRBJ1-5, is DAMVIQNPRYQVTQFGKPVTLSCSQTLNHNVMYWYQQKSSQAPKLLFHYYDKDFNNEADTPDNFQSRRPNTSFCFLDIRSPGLGDTAMYLCATSRARVDQPQHFGDGTRLSIL.

The chain has TRBV11-2 and TRBJ1-2; D is undetermined. There are 13 residues in the CDR3. Germline CDR1 SGHAT, CDR2 FQNNGV. With 1 base removed from V and 4 bases from J, the gap between germline ends came to 7 bases. As DNA, the CDR3 is TGTGCCAGCAGCTTAGGACACTTCTATGGCTACACCTTC. This gives the protein CASSLGHFYGYTF.

The chain joins TRBV7-9 to TRBJ2-3; 8 nucleotides line up with TRBD1. The CDR3 runs 16 residues. CDR1 is SEHNR and CDR2 is FQNEAQ in the germline V gene (reference sequence). J lost 4 bases, V lost 5 bases, and 11 bases had no gene match. CDR3 sequence reads: CASSPRTSGGPDTQYF. In DNA form, the CDR3 reads TGTGCCAGCAGCCCAAGGACATCAGGGGGCCCAGATACGCAGTATTTT.

This clone was seen a handful of times. This rearrangement joins TRBV6-5 to TRBJ1-5; D not certain. The V gene's germline CDR1 is MNHEY and CDR2 SVGAGI. Trimming stripped 7 bases from V and 9 bases from J, with 19 bases between. The CDR3 sequence is 14 residues long. The CDR3 loop reads CASNINGLSWPQHF. CDR3 nucleotides: TGTGCCAGCAATATAAACGGACTAAGCTGGCCCCAGCATTTT.

This clone was detected only a few times. This chain connects TRBV28 to TRBJ2-1; D call uncertain. The germline gives CDR1 MDHEN, CDR2 SYDVKM. This CDR3 spans 11 amino acids. The ends were cut back, 8 bases at V and 11 bases at J, with 13 bases in the middle. DNA of the CDR3: TGTGCCAGCGGTCAGGATGAAAAGCAGTTCTTC. It translates to CASGQDEKQFF.

The V gene is TRBV7-9, the J gene TRBJ1-4, with 7 bases aligning to TRBD1. The CDR3 extends over 15 amino acids. Germline-derived CDR1 and CDR2 are SEHNR and FQNEAQ (reference sequence). Trimming removed 4 bases from V and 4 bases from J; junction bases left unmatched: 6. In DNA form, the CDR3 reads TGTGCCAGCAGCTCGACAGGGTCTGATAATGAAAAACTGTTTTTT. Its translation: CASSSTGSDNEKLFF. The whole variable domain, filled in from reference TRBV7-9 and TRBJ1-4, reads DTGVSQNPRHKITKRGQNVTFRCDPISEHNRLYWYRQTLGQGPEFLTYFQNEAQLEKSRLLSDRFSAERPKGSFSTLEIQRTEQGDSAMYLCASSSTGSDNEKLFFGSGTQLSVL.